These T cell receptor beta chains were read from a single sample in a study of CD8 T cells in ankylosing spondylitis. One entry per CDR3 protein, called by TCRdb with MiXCR from the 5' RACE reads. The sample carries around 440,000 distinct CDR3 sequences, about 15% recorded once. The sample was blood, either unsorted or a sorted T cell fraction (not recorded which). The receptors were sampled from a male donor with ankylosing spondylitis. Both conserved end residues are trimmed from each CDR3.

>TRBV27|TRBJ2-1
ASSFRGDRGGYEQF
>TRBV6-1|TRBJ1-6
ASSTGAVRSPLH
>TRBV7-9|TRBJ1-1
ASSLYWGAPMNTEAF
>TRBV12-3/TRBV12-4|TRBJ2-3
ASKTSGSADTQY
>TRBV6-1|TRBJ2-7
ASESGAQLGEQY
>TRBV6-1|TRBJ1-2
ASSEALGSLEGYT
>TRBV5-4|TRBJ2-1
ASSSGAGGAYNEQF
>TRBV5-1|TRBJ2-1
ASGTGLYNEQF
>TRBV11-3|TRBJ2-3
ASSFRQSDTQY
>TRBV7-2|TRBJ2-1
ASSLSGAPIYNEQF
>TRBV7-8|TRBJ2-5
ASSLALGGGYGETQY
>TRBV7-2|TRBJ2-1
ASSLAASGGAVYERF
>TRBV5-1|TRBJ1-1
ASSVEGERAF
>TRBV29-1|TRBJ1-2
SLSPPLSWPTPPEYT
>TRBV21-1|TRBJ2-5
ASSKLGGALETQY
>TRBV7-2|TRBJ2-2
ASSLQGSGSTGELF
>TRBV7-2|TRBJ2-3
ASSLDGNFADTQY
>TRBV6-5|TRBJ2-1
ASSYFLSDNEQF
>TRBV5-1|TRBJ2-3
ASSTDSTSTDTQY
>TRBV28|TRBJ1-2
ASSFSSLRGVRRRGGYT
>TRBV12-3/TRBV12-4|TRBJ2-5
ASSRTGEGAQY
>TRBV20-1|TRBJ2-5
SQASGSRSETQY
>TRBV5-5|TRBJ2-7
AMGKIAGGEQY
>TRBV12-3/TRBV12-4|TRBJ2-1
ASSPQGFNEQF
>TRBV27|TRBJ2-5
ASSFWGQETQY
>TRBV12-3/TRBV12-4|TRBJ2-2
ASIRDWSNTGELF
>TRBV18|TRBJ2-7
ASSPLKGPYEQY
>TRBV24-1|TRBJ2-2
ATSDRGTTNTGELF
>TRBV7-8|TRBJ2-4
ASSSGLAGNIQY
>TRBV6-2/TRBV6-3|TRBJ2-1
ASSRSGYEQF
>TRBV11-2|TRBJ2-7
ASSLGTGTGGDEQY
>TRBV5-1|TRBJ2-5
ASSIGRRETQY
>TRBV15|TRBJ2-7
ATSSHGMGYEQY
>TRBV4-1|TRBJ1-3
ASSRYGTSSGNTIY
>TRBV30|TRBJ2-1
AWRVTGPSYNEQF
>TRBV20-1|TRBJ2-1
SASPGTSSYNEQF
>TRBV6-2/TRBV6-3|TRBJ2-7
ASSYPSGTGEQY
>TRBV11-2|TRBJ2-7
ASSFYGASYEQY
>TRBV2|TRBJ2-3
ASSVGSSTDTQY
>TRBV25-1|TRBJ2-1
ASSWTSNEQF
>TRBV30|TRBJ2-1
AWSPRTRGRQF
>TRBV29-1|TRBJ2-1
SATGYNEQF
>TRBV6-2/TRBV6-3|TRBJ2-7
ASNTPSHEQY